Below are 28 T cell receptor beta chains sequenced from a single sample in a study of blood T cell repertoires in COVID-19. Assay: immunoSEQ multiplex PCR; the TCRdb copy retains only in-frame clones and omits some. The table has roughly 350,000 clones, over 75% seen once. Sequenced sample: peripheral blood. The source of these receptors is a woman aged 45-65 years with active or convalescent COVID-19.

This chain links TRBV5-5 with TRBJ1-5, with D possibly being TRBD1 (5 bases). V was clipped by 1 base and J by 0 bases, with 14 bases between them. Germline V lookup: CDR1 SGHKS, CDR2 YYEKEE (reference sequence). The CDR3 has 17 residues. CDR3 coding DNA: TGTGCCAGCAGCTTGAAGCAGGGTACCTATAGCAATCAGCCCCAGCATTTT. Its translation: CASSLKQGTYSNQPQHF.

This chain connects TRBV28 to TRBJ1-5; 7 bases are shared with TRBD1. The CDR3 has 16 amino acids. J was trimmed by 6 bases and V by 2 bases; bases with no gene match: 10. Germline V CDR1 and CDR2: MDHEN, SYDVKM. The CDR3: CASSLIGQGVGQPQHF. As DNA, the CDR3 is TGTGCCAGCAGTTTAATAGGGCAGGGGGTCGGTCAGCCCCAGCATTTT.

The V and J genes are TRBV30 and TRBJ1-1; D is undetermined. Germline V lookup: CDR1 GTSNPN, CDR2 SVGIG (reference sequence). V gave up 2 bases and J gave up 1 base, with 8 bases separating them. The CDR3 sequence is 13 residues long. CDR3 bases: TGTGCCTGGAGTAGGCAGGAGAACACTGAAGCTTTCTTT. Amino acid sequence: CAWSRQENTEAFF. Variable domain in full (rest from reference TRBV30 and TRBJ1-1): SQTIHQWPATLVQPVGSPLSLECTVEGTSNPNLYWYRQAAGRGLQLLFYSVGIGQISSEVPQNLSASRPQDRQFILSSKKLLLSDSGFYLCAWSRQENTEAFFGQGTRLTVV.

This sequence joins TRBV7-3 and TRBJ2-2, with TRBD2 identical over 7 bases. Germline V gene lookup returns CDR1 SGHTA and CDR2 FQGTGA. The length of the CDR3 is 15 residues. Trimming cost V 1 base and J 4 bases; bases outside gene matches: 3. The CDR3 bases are TGTGCCAGCAGCTTAAGCGGGAGTGGCACCGGGGAGCTGTTTTTT. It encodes CASSLSGSGTGELFF.

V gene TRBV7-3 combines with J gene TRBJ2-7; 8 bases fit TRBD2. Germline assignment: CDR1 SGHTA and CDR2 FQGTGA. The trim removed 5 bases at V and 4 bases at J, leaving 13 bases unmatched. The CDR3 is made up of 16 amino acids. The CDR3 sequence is CASSPAGAGTRYEQYF. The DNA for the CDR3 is TGTGCCAGCAGCCCAGCGGGAGCCGGGACTAGATACGAGCAGTACTTC.

CDR3 in DNA: TGTGCCACCAGCAGAGACCCTCGGGGTGAAAAACTGTTTTTT. Translating it yields CATSRDPRGEKLFF. This chain links TRBV15 with TRBJ1-4; no firm D call. Trimming took 0 bases from V and 7 from J, leaving 9 bases between them. The CDR3 extends over 14 amino acids. The germline V gene encodes CDR1 LNHNV and CDR2 YYDKDF (reference sequence).

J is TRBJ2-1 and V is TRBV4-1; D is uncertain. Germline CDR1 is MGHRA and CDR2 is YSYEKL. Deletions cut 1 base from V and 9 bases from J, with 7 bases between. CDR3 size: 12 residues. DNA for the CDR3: TGCGCCAGCAGCCAAGGACACAGTGAGCAGTTCTTC. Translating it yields CASSQGHSEQFF.

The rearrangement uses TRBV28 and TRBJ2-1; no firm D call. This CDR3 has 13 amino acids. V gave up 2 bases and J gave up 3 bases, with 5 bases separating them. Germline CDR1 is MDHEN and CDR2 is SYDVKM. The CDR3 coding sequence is TGTGCCAGCAGTTTACTGTTCTACAATGAGCAGTTCTTC. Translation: CASSLLFYNEQFF.

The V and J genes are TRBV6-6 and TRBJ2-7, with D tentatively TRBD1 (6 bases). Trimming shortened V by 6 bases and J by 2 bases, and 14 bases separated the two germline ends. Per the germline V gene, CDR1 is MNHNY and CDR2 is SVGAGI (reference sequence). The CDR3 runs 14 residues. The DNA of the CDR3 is TGTGCCAGCAGCCTGGACAGCATCACCTACGAGCAGTACTTC. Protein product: CASSLDSITYEQYF.

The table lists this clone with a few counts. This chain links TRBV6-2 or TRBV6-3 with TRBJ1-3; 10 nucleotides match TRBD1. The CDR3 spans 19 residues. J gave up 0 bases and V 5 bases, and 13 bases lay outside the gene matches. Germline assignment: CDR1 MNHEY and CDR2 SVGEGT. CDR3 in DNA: TGTGCCAGCAGTCCGCGACAGGGGGCCCAGACGATCTCTGGAAACACCATATATTTT. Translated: CASSPRQGAQTISGNTIYF.

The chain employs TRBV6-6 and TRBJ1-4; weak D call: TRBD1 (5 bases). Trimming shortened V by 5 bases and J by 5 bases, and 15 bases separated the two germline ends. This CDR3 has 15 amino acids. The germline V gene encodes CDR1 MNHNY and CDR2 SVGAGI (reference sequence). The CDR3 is CASSLVGGGNEKLFF. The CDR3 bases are TGTGCCAGCAGTCTTGTGGGGGGTGGAAATGAAAAACTGTTTTTT.

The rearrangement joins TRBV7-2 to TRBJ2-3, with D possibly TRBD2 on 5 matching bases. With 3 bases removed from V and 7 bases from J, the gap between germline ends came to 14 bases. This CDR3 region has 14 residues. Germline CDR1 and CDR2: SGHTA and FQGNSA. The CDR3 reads CASSFPPSRYTQYF. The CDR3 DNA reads TGTGCCAGCAGCTTTCCCCCTAGCAGGTATACGCAGTATTTT.

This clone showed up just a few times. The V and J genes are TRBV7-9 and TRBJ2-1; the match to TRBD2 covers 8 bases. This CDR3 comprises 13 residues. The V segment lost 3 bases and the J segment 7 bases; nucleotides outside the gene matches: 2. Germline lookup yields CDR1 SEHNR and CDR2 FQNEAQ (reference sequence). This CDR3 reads CASSLGGGNEQFF. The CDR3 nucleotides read TGTGCCAGCAGCTTGGGCGGGGGGAATGAGCAGTTCTTC.

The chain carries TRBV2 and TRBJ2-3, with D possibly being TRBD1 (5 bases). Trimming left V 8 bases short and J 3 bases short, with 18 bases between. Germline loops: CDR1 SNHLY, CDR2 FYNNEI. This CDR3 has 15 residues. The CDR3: CASDASQGATDTQYF. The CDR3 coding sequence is TGTGCCAGCGACGCGAGCCAGGGTGCGACAGATACGCAGTATTTT.

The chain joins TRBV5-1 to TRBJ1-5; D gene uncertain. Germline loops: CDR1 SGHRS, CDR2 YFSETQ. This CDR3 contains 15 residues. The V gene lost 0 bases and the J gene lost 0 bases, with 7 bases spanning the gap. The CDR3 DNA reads TGCGCCAGCAGCTTGGGTACCAGTAGCAATCAGCCCCAGCATTTT. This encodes CASSLGTSSNQPQHF.

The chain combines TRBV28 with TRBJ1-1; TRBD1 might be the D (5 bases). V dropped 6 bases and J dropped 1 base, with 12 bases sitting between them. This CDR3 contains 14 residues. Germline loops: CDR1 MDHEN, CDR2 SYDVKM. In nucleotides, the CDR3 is TGTGCCAGCAGCCAGGGAGGGGCGAACACTGAAGCTTTCTTT. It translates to CASSQGGANTEAFF.

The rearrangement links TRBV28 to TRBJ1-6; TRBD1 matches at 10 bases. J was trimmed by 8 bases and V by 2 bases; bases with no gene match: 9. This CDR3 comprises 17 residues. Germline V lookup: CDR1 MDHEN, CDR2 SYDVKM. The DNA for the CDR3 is TGTGCCAGCAGTTTAGAGGCGGGACAGGGGATTTATTCACCCCTCCACTTT. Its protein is CASSLEAGQGIYSPLHF.

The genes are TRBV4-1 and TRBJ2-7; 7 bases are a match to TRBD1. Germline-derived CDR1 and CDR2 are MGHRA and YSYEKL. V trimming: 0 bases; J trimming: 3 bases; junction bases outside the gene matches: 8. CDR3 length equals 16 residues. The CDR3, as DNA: TGCGCCAGCAGCCAAGATAAGGGCAGGGGGAGCTACGAGCAGTACTTC. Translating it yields CASSQDKGRGSYEQYF.

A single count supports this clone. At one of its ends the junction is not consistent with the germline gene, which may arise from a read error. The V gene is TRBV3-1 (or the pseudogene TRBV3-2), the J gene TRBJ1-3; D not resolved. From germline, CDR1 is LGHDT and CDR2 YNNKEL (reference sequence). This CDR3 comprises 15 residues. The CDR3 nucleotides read TGTGCCAGCACCCAAGCCCTAACGACTGGAAACACCATATATTTT. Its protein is CASTQALTTGNTIYF.

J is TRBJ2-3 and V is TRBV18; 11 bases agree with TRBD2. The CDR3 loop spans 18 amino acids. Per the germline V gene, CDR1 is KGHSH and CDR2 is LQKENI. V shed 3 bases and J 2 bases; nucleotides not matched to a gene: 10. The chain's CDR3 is CASSPLAGGPRFTDTQYF. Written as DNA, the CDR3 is TGTGCCAGCTCACCCTTAGCGGGAGGGCCTCGATTCACAGATACGCAGTATTTT.

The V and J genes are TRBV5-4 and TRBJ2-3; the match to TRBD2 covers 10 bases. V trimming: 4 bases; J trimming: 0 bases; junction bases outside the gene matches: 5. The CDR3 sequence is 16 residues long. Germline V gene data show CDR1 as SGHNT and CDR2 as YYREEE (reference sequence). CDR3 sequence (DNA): TGTGCCAGCAGCAGGTGGGGACTAGCGAGCACAGATACGCAGTATTTT. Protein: CASSRWGLASTDTQYF. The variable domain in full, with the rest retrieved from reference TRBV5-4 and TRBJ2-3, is ETGVTQSPTHLIKTRGQQVTLRCSSQSGHNTVSWYQQALGQGPQFIFQYYREEENGRGNFPPRFSGLQFPNYSSELNVNALELDDSALYLCASSRWGLASTDTQYFGPGTRLTVL.

CDR3 in DNA: TGTGCCAGCAGTTACGCGTCACAGGGCTACTACGAGCAGTACTTC. It codes for CASSYASQGYYEQYF. This chain joins TRBV6-2 or TRBV6-3 and TRBJ2-7, with D possibly TRBD1 on 6 matching bases. The CDR3 contains 15 residues. The V gene's germline CDR1 is MNHEY and CDR2 SVGEGT. V lost 2 bases and J 3 bases, leaving 14 bases between the germline ends.

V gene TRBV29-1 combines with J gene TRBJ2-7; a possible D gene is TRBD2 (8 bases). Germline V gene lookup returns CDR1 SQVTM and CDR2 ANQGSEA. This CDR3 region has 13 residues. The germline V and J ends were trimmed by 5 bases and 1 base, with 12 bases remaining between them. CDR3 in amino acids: CSVRGGQSYEQYF. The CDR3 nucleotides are TGCAGCGTTCGGGGGGGACAGTCCTACGAGCAGTACTTC.

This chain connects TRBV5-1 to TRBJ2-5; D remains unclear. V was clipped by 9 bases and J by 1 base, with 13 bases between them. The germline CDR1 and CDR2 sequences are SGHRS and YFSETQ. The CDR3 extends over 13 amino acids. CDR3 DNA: TGCGCCACCGGAGTTCAATCCCAAGAGACCCAGTACTTC. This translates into CATGVQSQETQYF. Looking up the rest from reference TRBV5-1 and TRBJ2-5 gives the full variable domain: KAGVTQTPRYLIKTRGQQVTLSCSPISGHRSVSWYQQTPGQGLQFLFEYFSETQRNKGNFPGRFSGRQFSNSRSEMNVSTLELGDSALYLCATGVQSQETQYFGPGTRLLVL.

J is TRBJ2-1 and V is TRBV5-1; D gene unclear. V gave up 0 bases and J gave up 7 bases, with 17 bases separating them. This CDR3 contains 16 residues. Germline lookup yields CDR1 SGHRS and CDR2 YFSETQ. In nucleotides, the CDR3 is TGCGCCAGCAGCTTGGGTGGCTACTATTTCGGGAATGAGCAGTTCTTC. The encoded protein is CASSLGGYYFGNEQFF.

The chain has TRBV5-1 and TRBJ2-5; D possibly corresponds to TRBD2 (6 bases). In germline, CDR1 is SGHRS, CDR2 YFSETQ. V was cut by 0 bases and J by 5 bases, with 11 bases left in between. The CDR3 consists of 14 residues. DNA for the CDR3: TGCGCCAGCAGCTTGGCGGGGGTTTTGGAGACCCAGTACTTC. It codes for CASSLAGVLETQYF.

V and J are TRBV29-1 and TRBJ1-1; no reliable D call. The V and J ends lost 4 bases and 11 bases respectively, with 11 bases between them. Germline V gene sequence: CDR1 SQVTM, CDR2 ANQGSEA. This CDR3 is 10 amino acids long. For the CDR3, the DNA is TGCAGCGTTGTGCTATGGGCGGCTTTCTTT. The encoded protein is CSVVLWAAFF.

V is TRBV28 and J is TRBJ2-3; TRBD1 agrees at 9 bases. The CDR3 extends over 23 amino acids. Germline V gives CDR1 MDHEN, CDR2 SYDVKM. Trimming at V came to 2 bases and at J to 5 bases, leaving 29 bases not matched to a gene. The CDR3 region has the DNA TGTGCCAGCAGTTTAGCCGGGACAGGGACGAAGACTTATCCACATGGGGCGTTAGATACGCAGTATTTT. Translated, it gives CASSLAGTGTKTYPHGALDTQYF.